Below, 21 T cell receptor beta chains from the same sample are listed, as sequenced in a study of shared clonotypes between healthy human individuals. TCRdb's table, derived via immunoSEQ multiplex PCR, lists solely in-frame clones and lacks some. The sample yields some 2 million clones, just under 95% seen once. CD8 cells classed as naive were CD45RO-negative and positively selected for CCR7, excluding terminally differentiated effector memory CD45RA+ cells. The sequenced material came from naive CD8+ T cells sorted from blood. These receptor sequences come from a man in his late teens or twenties in good health.

This chain uses TRBV4-1 with TRBJ2-7; maybe TRBD1 (5 bases). The CDR3 totals 15 residues. V lost 4 bases and J lost 0, with 13 bases in between. Looked up from germline, CDR1 is MGHRA and CDR2 is YSYEKL. The CDR3, as DNA: TGCGCCAGCAGCCCAATCCAGGACATCTCCTACGAGCAGTACTTC. Translating gives CASSPIQDISYEQYF.

Worth noting for this clone: This sample also contains other DNA sequences that code for the same CDR3. Here the CDR3 reads CASSLGGQGYEQYF. CDR3 in DNA: TGTGCCAGCAGCTTGGGGGGGCAGGGCTACGAGCAGTACTTC. V usage is TRBV5-4 and J usage is TRBJ2-7; perhaps TRBD1 as D (6 bases). CDR1 is SGHNT, CDR2 YYREEE, per germline (reference sequence). V lost 0 bases and J 3 bases, leaving 10 bases between the germline ends. This CDR3 is built from 14 residues.

Here the CDR3 reads CASSYDPGQEAFF. DNA of the CDR3: TGTGCCAGCAGTTACGATCCGGGACAAGAAGCTTTCTTT. This chain joins TRBV6-5 and TRBJ1-1; possibly TRBD1 for D (6 bases). CDR1 is MNHEY, CDR2 SVGAGI, per germline. CDR3 length: 13 amino acids. V was clipped by 2 bases and J by 8 bases, with 12 bases between them.

The rearrangement links TRBV6-1 to TRBJ2-7; perhaps TRBD1 as D (6 bases). V lost 7 bases and J 0 bases, leaving 10 bases between the germline ends. This CDR3 is 13 amino acids long. The germline V gene encodes CDR1 MNHNS and CDR2 SASEGT. DNA of the CDR3: TGTGCCAGCAAGGGACACACCTCCTACGAGCAGTACTTC. Translating it yields CASKGHTSYEQYF.

The J gene is TRBJ1-6, the V gene TRBV7-2; D is possibly TRBD1 (5 bases). This CDR3 is built from 18 residues. V lost 5 bases to trimming and J lost 3 bases, with 20 bases between them. CDR1 and CDR2 (germline): SGHTA, FQGNSA. CDR3 sequence reads: CASSPPKGWGYYNSPLHF. CDR3 in DNA: TGTGCCAGCAGCCCCCCAAAAGGATGGGGCTACTATAATTCACCCCTCCACTTT.

This clone came up once. The J gene is TRBJ2-5, the V gene TRBV10-2; 7 nucleotides line up with TRBD1. With 2 bases clipped from V and 3 bases from J, the junction kept 0 bases outside the gene matches. CDR1 is WSHSY and CDR2 is SAAADI in the germline V gene. The CDR3 consists of 13 residues. CDR3 protein: CASSEDREETQYF. CDR3 nucleotides: TGCGCCAGCAGTGAGGACAGGGAAGAGACCCAGTACTTC.

The chain combines TRBV6-5 with TRBJ1-3; no clear D. The germline CDR1 and CDR2 sequences are MNHEY and SVGAGI. V lost 1 base to trimming and J lost 0 bases, with 10 bases between them. The CDR3 sequence is 16 residues long. CDR3 sequence (DNA): TGTGCCAGCAGTTACTTGCCGAATTTCTCTGGAAACACCATATATTTT. It translates to CASSYLPNFSGNTIYF.

For the CDR3, the DNA is TGTGCCAGCAGCTTGGGAGGACAGGGGTCAATTACGCAGTATTTT. It is translated as CASSLGGQGSITQYF. This sequence joins TRBV5-6 and TRBJ2-3; 9 bases are a match to TRBD1. The CDR3 sequence is 15 residues long. The germline gives CDR1 SGHDT, CDR2 YYEEEE. V was clipped by 0 bases and J by 8 bases; unmatched bases: 7.

V gene TRBV9 combines with J gene TRBJ2-1; D is undetermined. V was pared by 0 bases and J by 1 base, with 5 bases between. This CDR3 spans 14 amino acids. The V gene's germline CDR1 is SGDLS and CDR2 YYNGEE. The CDR3 bases are TGTGCCAGCAGCGTAGCTTATTCCTACAATGAGCAGTTCTTC. It is translated as CASSVAYSYNEQFF.

Here the CDR3 reads CSVPGPYLTDTQYF. The CDR3 nucleotides read TGCAGCGTCCCGGGACCTTACCTCACAGATACGCAGTATTTT. The J gene is TRBJ2-3, the V gene TRBV29-1; D possibly uses TRBD1 or TRBD2 (5 bases each). CDR1 and CDR2 from the germline V gene are SQVTM and ANQGSEA. The CDR3 loop spans 14 amino acids. The V and J ends lost 6 bases and 2 bases respectively, with 15 bases between them.

The V and J genes are TRBV7-9 and TRBJ1-1; D may be TRBD1 (6 bases). The germline V gene encodes CDR1 SEHNR and CDR2 FQNEAQ (reference sequence). The CDR3 is 14 residues long. Trimming pared 3 bases from V and 7 bases from J, leaving 15 bases between. CDR3 DNA sequence: TGTGCCAGCAGCTTGACGGCAGGGGCTGGTGAAGCTTTCTTT. It is translated as CASSLTAGAGEAFF.

CDR3 sequence reads: CASSLKRGSYNEQFF. The CDR3 DNA reads TGCGCCAGCAGCCTCAAGCGGGGGTCTTACAATGAGCAGTTCTTC. The chain has TRBV4-1 and TRBJ2-1; TRBD2 aligns across 8 bases. The CDR3 loop spans 15 amino acids. Germline V CDR1 and CDR2: MGHRA, YSYEKL. The ends lost 4 bases at V and 4 bases at J; junction bases unmatched: 6.

This chain joins TRBV19 and TRBJ1-1, with 7 bases aligning to TRBD1. Germline V gives CDR1 LNHDA, CDR2 SQIVND (reference sequence). This CDR3 is built from 15 residues. With 5 bases clipped from V and 5 bases from J, the junction kept 11 bases outside the gene matches. CDR3 amino acids: CASSPPDRVGTEAFF. CDR3 DNA sequence: TGTGCCAGTAGTCCGCCCGACAGGGTGGGGACTGAAGCTTTCTTT.

CDR3 region: CASSESGSRYEQYF. CDR3 bases: TGTGCCAGCAGTGAAAGCGGGAGTAGATACGAGCAGTACTTC. The chain combines TRBV25-1 with TRBJ2-7; TRBD2 aligns across 8 bases. The CDR3 sequence is 14 residues long. Germline values: CDR1 MGHDK, CDR2 SYGVNS. V lost 2 bases, J lost 4 bases, and 4 bases stayed unmatched.

For this clone: Germline is not matched at one junction end, which may reflect a read error. The DNA of the CDR3 is TGCGCCAGCAGCCAAGATTCGGCGGGGCAAGGGACCCAGTACTTC. Its protein product is CASSQDSAGQGTQYF. The rearrangement uses TRBV4-1 and TRBJ2-5, with a possible D match to TRBD2 (6 bases). The CDR3 extends over 15 amino acids. Germline V CDR1 and CDR2: MGHRA, YSYEKL.

The rearrangement uses TRBV15 and TRBJ1-6; 7 bases line up with TRBD1. CDR3 length equals 12 residues. Germline CDR1 is LNHNV and CDR2 is YYDKDF (reference sequence). V lost 6 bases, J lost 13 bases, and 6 bases stayed unmatched. CDR3 protein: CATSNRGTPLHF. The CDR3 bases are TGTGCCACCAGTAACAGGGGAACCCCCCTCCACTTT.

The chain has TRBV12-5 and TRBJ2-1, with D hard to call. CDR1 and CDR2 (germline): LGHNT, FRNRAP. Between the trimmed V and J ends, which lost 2 bases and 0 bases, there was a span of 8 bases. This CDR3 has 15 amino acids. This CDR3 is CASGLLPSSYNEQFF. The CDR3 bases are TGTGCTAGTGGTTTGCTCCCCAGCTCCTACAATGAGCAGTTCTTC.

V usage is TRBV7-9 and J usage is TRBJ2-7; D uncertain. This CDR3 is 14 amino acids long. The V and J ends lost 4 bases and 0 bases respectively, with 10 bases between them. Germline V gene data show CDR1 as SEHNR and CDR2 as FQNEAQ (reference sequence). Written as DNA, the CDR3 is TGTGCCAGCAGCTCTCCTTCCGACTCCTACGAGCAGTACTTC. Protein product: CASSSPSDSYEQYF. Complete variable domain (other parts from reference TRBV7-9 and TRBJ2-7): DTGVSQNPRHKITKRGQNVTFRCDPISEHNRLYWYRQTLGQGPEFLTYFQNEAQLEKSRLLSDRFSAERPKGSFSTLEIQRTEQGDSAMYLCASSSPSDSYEQYFGPGTRLTVT.

V is TRBV19 and J is TRBJ2-7, with a tentative D call TRBD1 (6 bases). In germline, CDR1 is LNHDA, CDR2 SQIVND (reference sequence). V gave up 2 bases and J gave up 0 bases, with 8 bases separating them. The CDR3 loop spans 14 amino acids. The CDR3: CASSIKGDSYEQYF. The CDR3, as DNA: TGTGCCAGTAGTATAAAGGGGGACTCCTACGAGCAGTACTTC.

This sequence joins TRBV6-1 and TRBJ2-7; the D gene could be TRBD1 or TRBD2 (5 bases each). Trimming left V 0 bases short and J 4 bases short, with 16 bases between. Germline V gene sequence: CDR1 MNHNS, CDR2 SASEGT. The length of the CDR3 is 16 residues. This chain's CDR3 is CASSEAGPGRAYEQYF. The CDR3, as DNA: TGTGCCAGCAGTGAAGCGGGTCCGGGACGGGCTTACGAGCAGTACTTC.

V usage is TRBV5-1 and J usage is TRBJ2-7, with TRBD1 identical over 7 bases. This CDR3 is 15 amino acids long. Trimming took 0 bases from V and 2 from J; bases not matched to a gene: 5. Germline V gives CDR1 SGHRS, CDR2 YFSETQ. This CDR3 is CASSLGTGDTYEQYF. The CDR3 region has the DNA TGCGCCAGCAGCTTGGGAACAGGGGACACCTACGAGCAGTACTTC. Supplemented by reference TRBV5-1 and TRBJ2-7, the full variable domain reads KAGVTQTPRYLIKTRGQQVTLSCSPISGHRSVSWYQQTPGQGLQFLFEYFSETQRNKGNFPGRFSGRQFSNSRSEMNVSTLELGDSALYLCASSLGTGDTYEQYFGPGTRLTVT.